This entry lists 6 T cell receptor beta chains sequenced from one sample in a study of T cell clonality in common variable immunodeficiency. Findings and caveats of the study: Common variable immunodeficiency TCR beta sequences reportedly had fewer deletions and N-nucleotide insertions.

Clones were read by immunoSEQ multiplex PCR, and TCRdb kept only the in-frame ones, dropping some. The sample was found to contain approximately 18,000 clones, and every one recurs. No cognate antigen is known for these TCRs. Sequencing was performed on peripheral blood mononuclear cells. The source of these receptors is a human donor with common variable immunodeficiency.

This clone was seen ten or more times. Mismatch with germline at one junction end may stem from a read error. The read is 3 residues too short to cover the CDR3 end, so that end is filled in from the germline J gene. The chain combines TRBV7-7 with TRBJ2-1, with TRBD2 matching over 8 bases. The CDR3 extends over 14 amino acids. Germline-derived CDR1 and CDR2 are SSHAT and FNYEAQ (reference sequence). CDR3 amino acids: CASSLDGLAGEQFF. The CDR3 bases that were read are TGTGCTAGCAGCTTGGACGGCCTAGCGGGTGAG. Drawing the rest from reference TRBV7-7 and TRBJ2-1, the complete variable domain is GAGVSQSPRYKVTKRGQDVTLRCDPISSHATLYWYQQALGQGPEFLTYFNYEAQPDKSGLPSDRFSAERPEGSISTLTIQRTEQRDSAMYRCASSLDGLAGEQFFGPGTRLTVL.

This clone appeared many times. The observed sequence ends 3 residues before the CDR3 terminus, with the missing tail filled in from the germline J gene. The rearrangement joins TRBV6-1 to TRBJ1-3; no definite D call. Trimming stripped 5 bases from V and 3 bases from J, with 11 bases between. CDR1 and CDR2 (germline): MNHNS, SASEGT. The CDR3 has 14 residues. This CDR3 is CASSKDSGGNTIYF. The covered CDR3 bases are TGTGCCAGCAGTAAAGACTCCGGTGGAAACACC.

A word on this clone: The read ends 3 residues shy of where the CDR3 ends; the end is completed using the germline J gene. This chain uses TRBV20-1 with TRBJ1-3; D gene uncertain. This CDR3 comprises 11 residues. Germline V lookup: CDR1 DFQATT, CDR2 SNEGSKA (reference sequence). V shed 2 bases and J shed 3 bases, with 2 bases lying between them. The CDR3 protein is CSARYGNTIYF. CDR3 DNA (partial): TGCAGTGCTAGATATGGAAACACC.

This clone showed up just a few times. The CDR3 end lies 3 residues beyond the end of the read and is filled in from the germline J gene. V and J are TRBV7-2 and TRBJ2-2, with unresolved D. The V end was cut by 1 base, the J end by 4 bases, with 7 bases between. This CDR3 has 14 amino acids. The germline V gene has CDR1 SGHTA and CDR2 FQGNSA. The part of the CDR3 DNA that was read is TGTGCCAGCAGCTTAGACCACATCACCGGGGAG. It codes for CASSLDHITGE. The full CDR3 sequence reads CASSLDHITGELFF.

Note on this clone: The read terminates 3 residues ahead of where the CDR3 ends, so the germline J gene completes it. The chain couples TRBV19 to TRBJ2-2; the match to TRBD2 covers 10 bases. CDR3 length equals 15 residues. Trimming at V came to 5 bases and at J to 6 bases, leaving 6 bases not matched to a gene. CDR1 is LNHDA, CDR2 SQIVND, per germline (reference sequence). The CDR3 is CASSWLAGVAGELFF. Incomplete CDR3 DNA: TGTGCCAGTAGTTGGCTAGCGGGAGTAGCCGGGGAG. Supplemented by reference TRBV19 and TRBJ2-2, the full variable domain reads DGGITQSPKYLFRKEGQNVTLSCEQNLNHDAMYWYRQDPGQGLRLIYYSQIVNDFQKGDIAEGYSVSREKKESFPLTVTSAQKNPTAFYLCASSWLAGVAGELFFGEGSRLTVL.

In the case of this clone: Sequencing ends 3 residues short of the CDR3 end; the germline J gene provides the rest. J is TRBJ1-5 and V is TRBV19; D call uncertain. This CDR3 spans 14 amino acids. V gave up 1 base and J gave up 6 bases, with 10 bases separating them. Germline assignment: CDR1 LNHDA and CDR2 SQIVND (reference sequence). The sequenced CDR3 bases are TGTGCCAGTAGTATAGGTAGCAGAGTTCAGCCC. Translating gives CASSIGSRVQP. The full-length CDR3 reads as CASSIGSRVQPQHF.